This entry describes one T cell receptor beta chain. Its antigen specificity is not known. This entry comes from a study of T cells in severe cutaneous drug reactions (dated by TCRdb to between 2019 and 2020). A note on the overall study: Recruitment took place between the early 2010s and the late 2010s, drawing patients from Taiwan, Thailand and a European registry network. Only patients with a probable or definite SJS/TEN or DRESS diagnosis by RegiSCAR criteria were enrolled. The Naranjo algorithm and the ALDEN drug causality algorithm were used to assign the culprit drug. Blister fluids/cells, PBMC and other biological samples were taken from patients in the acute stage or the recovery stage. The study combined bulk TCR sequencing with single-cell sequencing, quantitative PCR validation, functional assays and transgenic mouse experiments. The libraries were made with iRepertoire multiplex PCR, and the authors referred to a comparison in which iRepertoire and 5' RACE methods, with or without UMI, captured abundant clonotypes to a similar degree.

Library preparation used the iRepertoire multiplex PCR system with TCR subtype-specific primers for both bulk and single-cell sequencing. Multiplex PCR with primers targeting V, D and J gene regions was used to generate bulk TCR beta libraries. Approximately 85-500 ng of RNA per sample was used as input for bulk TCR library preparation. An Illumina MiSeq was used to sequence bulk TCR beta amplicons. In the source study's methods: Sample misassignments and low-quality sequencing reads were removed through quality control steps. The amino acids lying between the V-gene Y[YFLI]C motif and the J-segment [FW]GXGT motif were defined as CDR3. The IMGT database served as the reference for assigning TRBV and TRBJ genes and CDR3 clonotypes. Per-sample TRBV expression was normalized to the mean of the same gene in PBMC from under 50 healthy donors. The reads went through TCRdb reprocessing, and each CDR3 protein sequence gets one entry with no DNA. The V and J calls and clone size come from TCRdb's table, not from the authors' own analysis. The sample table includes tens of thousands of distinct CDR3 sequences. Under 8.5% of the sample belongs to the ten largest clones.

Sequenced donors were patients with carbamazepine-induced Stevens-Johnson syndrome or toxic epidermal necrolysis (CBZ-SJS/TEN). Peripheral blood repertoires were obtained from CBZ-SJS/TEN patients of Han Chinese (about 5) and European (about 6) origin. To look for drug-specific clonotypes, next-generation sequencing was used to profile the T cell receptor repertoires of patients with drug-induced severe cutaneous adverse reactions. The RNA source was either peripheral blood mononuclear cells or blister cells from skin lesions. Beyond this particular receptor, the publication reports: Whether the public TCR generalizes to SJS/TEN caused by other drugs was noted by the authors as still needing further study. CBZ-SJS/TEN patients showed strongly increased TRBV12-4 usage, with averages of 30% to 40% in blister cells and 4% to 6% in PBMC. A public TCRbeta CDR3 was found in all seven CBZ-SJS/TEN blister samples (mean about 13%) but was undetectable or scarce in tolerant-control and healthy-donor PBMC.

The germline V gene gives CDR1 as MGHRA and CDR2 as YSYEKL. Its CDR3 holds 15 amino acids, cysteine through phenylalanine. DNA is not on record. Recombination connected TRBV4-1 to TRBJ2-7; there is no DNA to check the TCRdb D call of TRBD1. The source material was PBMCs. The origin of this receptor is a human donor with toxic epidermal necrolysis, a severe cutaneous drug reaction. The CDR3 here reads CASSQDEAGVGEQYF.